This T cell receptor beta chain was sequenced in a study of T cell responses to AZD1222 COVID-19 vaccine. TCRdb keeps only in-frame clones here, not all; method: immunoSEQ multiplex PCR. The sample includes 150,000 or so clones, around nine tenths seen only once; the top ten take more than 1.4%. Findings and caveats of the study: Spike-wide vaccine-associated CD4 TCRs dominated at 160-218 and 743-854. Nearly half of spike-specific TCRs reportedly target unmutated variant regions. The breadth and depth of Spike-specific TCRs increased once two AZD1222 doses had been given.

CDR1 is MNHEY, CDR2 SMNVEV, per germline (reference sequence). V lost 10 bases, J lost 7 bases, and 13 bases lay in between. The CDR3 has 11 amino acids. As concerns this clone: What it binds is not known.

The source is an adult in good health. The rearrangement joins TRBV27 to TRBJ1-2; D is unresolved. Sample: peripheral blood, taken on day 0 of AZD1222 vaccination. CDR3 nucleotides: TGTGCCACCTGGGCGGGGTTTGGCTACACCTTC. Protein product: CATWAGFGYTF.